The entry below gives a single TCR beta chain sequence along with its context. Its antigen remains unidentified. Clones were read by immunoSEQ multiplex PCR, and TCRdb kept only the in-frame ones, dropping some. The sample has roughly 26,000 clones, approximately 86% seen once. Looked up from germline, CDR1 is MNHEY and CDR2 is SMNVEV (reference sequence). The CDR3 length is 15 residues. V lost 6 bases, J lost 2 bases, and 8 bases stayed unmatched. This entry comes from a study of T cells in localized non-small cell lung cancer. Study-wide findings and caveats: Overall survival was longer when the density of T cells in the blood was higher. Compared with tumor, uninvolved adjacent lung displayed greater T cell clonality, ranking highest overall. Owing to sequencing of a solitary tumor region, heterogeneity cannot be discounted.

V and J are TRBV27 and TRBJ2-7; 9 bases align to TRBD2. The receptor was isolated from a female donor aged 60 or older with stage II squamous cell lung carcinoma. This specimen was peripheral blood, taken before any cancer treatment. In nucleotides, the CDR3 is TGTGCCAGCAGCCCTGATAGCGGGGGAGCCTACGAGCAGTACTTC. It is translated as CASSPDSGGAYEQYF.